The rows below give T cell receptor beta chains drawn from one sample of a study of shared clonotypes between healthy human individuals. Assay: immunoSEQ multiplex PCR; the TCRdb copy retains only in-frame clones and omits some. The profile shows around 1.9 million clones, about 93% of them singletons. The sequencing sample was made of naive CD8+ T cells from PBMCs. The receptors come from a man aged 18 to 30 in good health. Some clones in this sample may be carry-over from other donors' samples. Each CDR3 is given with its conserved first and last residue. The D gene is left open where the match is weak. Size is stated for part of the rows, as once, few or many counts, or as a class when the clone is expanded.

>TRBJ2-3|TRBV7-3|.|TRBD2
TGTGCCAGCAGCTTATTAGGGCTAGCGGGCACAGATACGCAGTATTTT
CASSLLGLAGTDTQYF
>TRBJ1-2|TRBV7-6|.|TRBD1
TGTGCCAGCAGCTTAGGACAGGGTGACCTCCGGGGCTACACCTTC
CASSLGQGDLRGYTF
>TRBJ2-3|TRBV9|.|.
TGTGCCAGCAGCGGGCGGGGCAGCACAGATACGCAGTATTTT
CASSGRGSTDTQYF
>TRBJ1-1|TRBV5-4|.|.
TGTGCCAGCAGCTTCTGGAACACTGAAGCTTTCTTT
CASSFWNTEAFF
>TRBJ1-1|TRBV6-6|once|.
TGTGCCAGCAGTTACGGGACGTCGAACACTGAAGCTTTCTTT
CASSYGTSNTEAFF
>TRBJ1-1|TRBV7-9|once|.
TGTGCCAGCAGCTTGTGGTCCACTGAAGCTTTCTTT
CASSLWSTEAFF
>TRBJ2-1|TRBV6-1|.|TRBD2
TGTGCCAGCAGTGAATTGGGGGGGAGCTTCCATGAGCAGTTCTTC
CASSELGGSFHEQFF
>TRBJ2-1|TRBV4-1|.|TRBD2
TGCGCCAGCAGACCAGGGACTAGTGGGCACAATGAGCAGTTCTTC
CASRPGTSGHNEQFF
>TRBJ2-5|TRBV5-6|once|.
TGTGCCAGCAGCTTGGGCAGTCAAGAGACCCAGTACTTC
CASSLGSQETQYF
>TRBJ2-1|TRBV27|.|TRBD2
TGTGCCAGCGCTGGGGGGGGAGAGCAGTTCTTC
CASAGGGEQFF
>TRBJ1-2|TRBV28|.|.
TGTGCCAGCAGTTCACCCGGGACGGCTCATGGCTACACCTTC
CASSSPGTAHGYTF
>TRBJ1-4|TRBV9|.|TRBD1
TGTGCCAGCTCCGTTGACAGGGTAAAAGGTGAAAAACTGTTTTTT
CASSVDRVKGEKLFF
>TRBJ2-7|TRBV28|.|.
TGTGCCAGCAGTTTTTCCCCCCGGGGTAGCCGTGGCTACGAGCAGTACTTC
CASSFSPRGSRGYEQYF
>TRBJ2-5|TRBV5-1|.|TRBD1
TGCGCCAGCAGCCCTGGGACAGGGCCGGAGGGTACCCAGTACTTC
CASSPGTGPEGTQYF
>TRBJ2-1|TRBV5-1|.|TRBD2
TGCGCCAGCAGCCCCTGGGCAGGAGCGGGACCCTACAATGAGCAGTTCTTC
CASSPWAGAGPYNEQFF
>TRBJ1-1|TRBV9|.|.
TGTGCCAGCAGCGTAGAACTGGAAATGAACACTGAAGCTTTCTTT
CASSVELEMNTEAFF
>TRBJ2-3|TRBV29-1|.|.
TGCAGCGTTGAAGACCTCGGAACTAGCACAGATACGCAGTATTTT
CSVEDLGTSTDTQYF
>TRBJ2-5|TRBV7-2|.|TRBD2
TGTGCCAGCAGCGGGACGAACCTAGCGGGAGAAGAGACCCAGTACTTC
CASSGTNLAGEETQYF
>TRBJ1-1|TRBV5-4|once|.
TGTGCCAGCAGCGCGGACACCCCAGAGAAAGCTTTCTTT
CASSADTPEKAFF
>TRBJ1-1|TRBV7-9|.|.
TGTGCCAGCAGCCCCACGTTCGCTGAAGCTTTCTTT
CASSPTFAEAFF
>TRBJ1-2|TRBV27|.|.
TGTGCCAGCAGTCCATACAGGGCAACAGCTAACTATGGCTACACCTTC
CASSPYRATANYGYTF
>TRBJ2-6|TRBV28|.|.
TGTGCCAGCAGTTTAGTTCTGGGATCAAGGGCCAACGTCCTGACTTTC
CASSLVLGSRANVLTF
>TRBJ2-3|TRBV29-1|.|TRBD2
TGCAGCGTTGAAAGGGGACTAGCGGGAGAGGCGGATACGCAGTATTTT
CSVERGLAGEADTQYF
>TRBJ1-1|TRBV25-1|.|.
TGTGCCAGCCGCAGATCCGAAGAGGCTTTCTTT
CASRRSEEAFF
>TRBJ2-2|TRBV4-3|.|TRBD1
TGCGCCAGCAGCCAAGACCGAACAGGGGAGTCTGGGGAGCTGTTTTTT
CASSQDRTGESGELFF
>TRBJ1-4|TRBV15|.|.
TGTGCCACCAGCAGAACTCGGACGGAAGCAACTAATGAAAAACTGTTTTTT
CATSRTRTEATNEKLFF
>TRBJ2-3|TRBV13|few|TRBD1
TGTGCCAGCAGCTCCGGGACAGGGAATACGCAGTATTTT
CASSSGTGNTQYF
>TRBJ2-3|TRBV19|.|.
TGTGCCAGTAGGGACAGTTTTCCAGATACGCAGTATTTT
CASRDSFPDTQYF
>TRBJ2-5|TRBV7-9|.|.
TGTGCCAGCAGCTTACGTCTGGGGGGTAGAGAGACCCAGTACTTC
CASSLRLGGRETQYF
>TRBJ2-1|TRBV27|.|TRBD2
TGTGCCAGCAGGGTAACTAGCGGGGCCTACAATGAGCAGTTCTTC
CASRVTSGAYNEQFF
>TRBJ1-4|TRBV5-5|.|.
TGTGCCAGCAGACCGTTGGGGGTGGAGGGTGAAAAACTGTTTTTT
CASRPLGVEGEKLFF
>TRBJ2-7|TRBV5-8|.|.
TGTGCCAGCAGCTTGCAACAGCAAGAATACGAGCAGTACTTC
CASSLQQQEYEQYF
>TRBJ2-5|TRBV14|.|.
TGTGCCAGCAGCCAAGAAGACAGAGGAGAACAGACCCAGTACTTC
CASSQEDRGEQTQYF
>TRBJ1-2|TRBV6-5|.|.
TGTGCCAGCAGTCCCCGGGGGGTAAACTATGGCTACACCTTC
CASSPRGVNYGYTF
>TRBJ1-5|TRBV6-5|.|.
TGTGCCAGCAGTTCCAAGACAGGTCGAAGCAATCAGCCCCAGCATTTT
CASSSKTGRSNQPQHF
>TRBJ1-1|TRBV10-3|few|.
TGTGCCATCAGTGATGGGTACATCGAGAACACTGAAGCTTTCTTT
CAISDGYIENTEAFF
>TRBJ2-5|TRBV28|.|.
TGTGCCAGCAAGGAAAGCGGTCCGGAGACCCAGTACTTC
CASKESGPETQYF
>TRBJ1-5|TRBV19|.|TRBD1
TGTGCCAGTAGTGTCGGGACAGGGAGGACCCGGCCCCAGCATTTT
CASSVGTGRTRPQHF
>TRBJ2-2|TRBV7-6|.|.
TGTGCCAGCAGCTTACGACTGGGGGCCGGGGAGCTGTTTTTT
CASSLRLGAGELFF
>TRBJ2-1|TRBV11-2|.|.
TGTGCCAGCAGCTTTAGCGCTAGCGCAAAGCAGTTCTTC
CASSFSASAKQFF